The rows below give T cell receptor beta chains drawn from one sample of a study of CD8 T cells in Susac syndrome. A single record per CDR3 protein comes from TCRdb applying MiXCR to the immunoSEQ multiplex PCR reads. The sample shows about 430,000 distinct CDR3 sequences, 85% of them seen only once. The sample taken for sequencing was CD8+ T cells from PBMCs. The receptors stem from a human donor with multiple sclerosis. CDR3s include the opening cysteine and the closing phenylalanine or tryptophan. The D gene is left open where the match is weak.

V	J	D	CDR3
TRBV3-1	TRBJ1-2	NA	CASSQKSYPYGYTF
TRBV3-1	TRBJ1-2	NA	CASSQDKDRYKANYGYTF
TRBV5-1	TRBJ2-3	NA	CASSLWGVQVTDTQYF
TRBV2	TRBJ2-2	NA	CASAEFTGELFF
TRBV27	TRBJ2-7	NA	CASSLGPVYEQYF
TRBV27	TRBJ2-7	NA	CASSKGAYEQYF
TRBV30	TRBJ1-4	TRBD1	CAWSRGQGNEKLFF
TRBV3-1	TRBJ2-3	TRBD1	CASSLRQGGTDTQYF
TRBV7-2	TRBJ2-5	TRBD2	CASSLLGAGEETQYF
TRBV12-3/TRBV12-4	TRBJ1-5	NA	CASNDIGRNQPQHF
TRBV4-1	TRBJ1-6	NA	CASSQLGPNTYNSPLHF